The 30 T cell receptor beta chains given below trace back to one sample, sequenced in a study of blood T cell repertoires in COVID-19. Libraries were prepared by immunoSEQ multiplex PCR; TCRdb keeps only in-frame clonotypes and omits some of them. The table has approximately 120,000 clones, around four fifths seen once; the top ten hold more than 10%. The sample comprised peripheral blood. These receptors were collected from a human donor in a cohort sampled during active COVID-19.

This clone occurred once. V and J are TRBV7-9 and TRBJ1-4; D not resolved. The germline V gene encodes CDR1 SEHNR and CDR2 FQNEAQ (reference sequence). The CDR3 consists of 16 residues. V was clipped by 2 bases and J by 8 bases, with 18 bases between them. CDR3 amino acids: CASSLIDRAAEEKLFF. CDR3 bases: TGTGCCAGCAGCTTAATCGATCGAGCCGCGGAGGAAAAACTGTTTTTT.

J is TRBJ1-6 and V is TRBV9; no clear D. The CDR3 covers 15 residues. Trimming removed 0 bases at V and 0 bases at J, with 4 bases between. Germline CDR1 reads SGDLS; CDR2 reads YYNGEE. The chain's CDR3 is CASSVVSSYNSPLHF. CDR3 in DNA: TGTGCCAGCAGCGTAGTTAGCTCCTATAATTCACCCCTCCACTTT.

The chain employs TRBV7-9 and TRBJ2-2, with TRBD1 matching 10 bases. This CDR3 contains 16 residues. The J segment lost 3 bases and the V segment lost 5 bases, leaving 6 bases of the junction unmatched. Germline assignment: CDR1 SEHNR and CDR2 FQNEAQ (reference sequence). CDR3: CASSGPGTGDTGELFF. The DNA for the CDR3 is TGTGCCAGCAGCGGACCCGGGACAGGGGACACCGGGGAGCTGTTTTTT.

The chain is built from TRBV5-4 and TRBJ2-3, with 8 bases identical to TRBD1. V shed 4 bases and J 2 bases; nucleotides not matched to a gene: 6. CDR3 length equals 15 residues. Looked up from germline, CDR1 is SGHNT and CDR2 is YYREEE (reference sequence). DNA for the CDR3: TGTGCCAGCAGCAGAGACAGGGGCACCACAGATACGCAGTATTTT. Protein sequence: CASSRDRGTTDTQYF.

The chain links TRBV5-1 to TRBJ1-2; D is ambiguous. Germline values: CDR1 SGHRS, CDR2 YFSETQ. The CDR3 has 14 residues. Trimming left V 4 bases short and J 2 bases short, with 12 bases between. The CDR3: CASSRSDTNYGYTF. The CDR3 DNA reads TGCGCCAGCAGCCGATCCGACACCAACTATGGCTACACCTTC.

The CDR3 DNA follows: TGCGCCAGCAGCTTACAGGGTCCCACAGATACGCAGTATTTT. Protein: CASSLQGPTDTQYF. The rearrangement uses TRBV5-1 and TRBJ2-3; perhaps TRBD1 as D (6 bases). Trimming left V 2 bases short and J 2 bases short, with 9 bases between. This CDR3 spans 14 amino acids. Germline V gene data show CDR1 as SGHRS and CDR2 as YFSETQ. The entire variable domain, with the rest obtained from reference TRBV5-1 and TRBJ2-3, is as follows: KAGVTQTPRYLIKTRGQQVTLSCSPISGHRSVSWYQQTPGQGLQFLFEYFSETQRNKGNFPGRFSGRQFSNSRSEMNVSTLELGDSALYLCASSLQGPTDTQYFGPGTRLTVL.

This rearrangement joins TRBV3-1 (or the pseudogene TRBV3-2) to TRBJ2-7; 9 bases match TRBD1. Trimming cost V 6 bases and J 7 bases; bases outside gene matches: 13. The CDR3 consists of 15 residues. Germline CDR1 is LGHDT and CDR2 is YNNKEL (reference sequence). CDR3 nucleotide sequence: TGTGCCAGCAGTGTGGGGCCGGGACAGGGAGTAGAGCAGTACTTC. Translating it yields CASSVGPGQGVEQYF.

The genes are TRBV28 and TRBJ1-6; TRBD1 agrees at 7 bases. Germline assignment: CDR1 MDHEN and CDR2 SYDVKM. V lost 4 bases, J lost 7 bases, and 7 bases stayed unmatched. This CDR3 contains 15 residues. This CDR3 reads CASSWTRGWNSPLHF. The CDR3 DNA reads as TGTGCCAGCAGTTGGACCAGGGGGTGGAATTCACCCCTCCACTTT.

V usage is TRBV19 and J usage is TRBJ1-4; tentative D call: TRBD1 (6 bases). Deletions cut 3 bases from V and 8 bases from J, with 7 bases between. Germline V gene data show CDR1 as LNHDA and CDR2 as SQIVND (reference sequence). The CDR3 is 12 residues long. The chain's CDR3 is CASSMDREKLFF. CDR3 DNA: TGTGCCAGTAGTATGGACAGAGAAAAACTGTTTTTT.

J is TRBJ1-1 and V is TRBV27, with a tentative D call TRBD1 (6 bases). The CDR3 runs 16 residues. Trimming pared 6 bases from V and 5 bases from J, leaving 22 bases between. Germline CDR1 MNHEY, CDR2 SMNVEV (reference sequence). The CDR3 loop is CASRRGTTESRTEAFF. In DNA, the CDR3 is TGTGCCAGCAGAAGGGGGACAACCGAAAGTAGGACTGAAGCTTTCTTT.

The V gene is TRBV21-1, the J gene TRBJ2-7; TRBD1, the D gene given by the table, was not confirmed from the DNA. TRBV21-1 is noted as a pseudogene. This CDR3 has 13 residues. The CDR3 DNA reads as TGTGCCAGCCCGGGACACGGAGCCTACGAGCAGTACTTC. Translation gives CASPGHGAYEQYF.

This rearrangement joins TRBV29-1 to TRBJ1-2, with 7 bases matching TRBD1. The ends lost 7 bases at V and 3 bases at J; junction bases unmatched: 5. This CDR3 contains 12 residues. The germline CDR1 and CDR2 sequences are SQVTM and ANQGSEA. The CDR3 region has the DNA TGCAGCGGGAGACAGGGTGACTATGGCTACACCTTC. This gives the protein CSGRQGDYGYTF.

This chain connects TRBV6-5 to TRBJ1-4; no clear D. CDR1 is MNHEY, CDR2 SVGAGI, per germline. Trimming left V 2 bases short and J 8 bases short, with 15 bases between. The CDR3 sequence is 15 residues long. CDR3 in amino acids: CASSYQIGEVEKLFF. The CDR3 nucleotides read TGTGCCAGCAGTTACCAAATCGGAGAAGTAGAAAAACTGTTTTTT.

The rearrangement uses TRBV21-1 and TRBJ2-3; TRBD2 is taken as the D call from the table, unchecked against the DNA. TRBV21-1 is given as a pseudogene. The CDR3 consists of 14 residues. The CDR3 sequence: CASLRGIAGDTQYF. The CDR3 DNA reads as TGTGCCAGCCTCAGGGGAATAGCGGGCGATACGCAGTATTTT.

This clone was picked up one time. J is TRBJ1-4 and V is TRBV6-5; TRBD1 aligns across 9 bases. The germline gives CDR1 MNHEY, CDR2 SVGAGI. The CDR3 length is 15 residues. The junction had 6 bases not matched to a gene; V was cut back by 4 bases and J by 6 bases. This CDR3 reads CASSWGDRVHEKLFF. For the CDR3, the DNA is TGTGCCAGCAGTTGGGGGGACAGGGTTCATGAAAAACTGTTTTTT.

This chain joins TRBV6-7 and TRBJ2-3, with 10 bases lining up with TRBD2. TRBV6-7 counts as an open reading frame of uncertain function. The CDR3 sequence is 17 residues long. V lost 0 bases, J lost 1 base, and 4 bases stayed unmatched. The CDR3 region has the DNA TGTGCCAGCAGTTACTCCGGGACTAGCGCAGGCACAGATACGCAGTATTTT. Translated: CASSYSGTSAGTDTQYF.

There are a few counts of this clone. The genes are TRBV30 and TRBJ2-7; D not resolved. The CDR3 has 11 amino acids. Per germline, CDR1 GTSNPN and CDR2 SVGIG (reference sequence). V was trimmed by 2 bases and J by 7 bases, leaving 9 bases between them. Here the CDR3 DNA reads TGTGCCTGGAGTCATGGCTGGGAGCAGTACTTC. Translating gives CAWSHGWEQYF.

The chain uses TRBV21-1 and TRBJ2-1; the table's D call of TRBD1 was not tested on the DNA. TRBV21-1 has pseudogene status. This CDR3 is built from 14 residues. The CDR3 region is CATRKGGYYNEQFF. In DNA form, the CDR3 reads TGTGCCACCCGGAAAGGGGGCTACTACAATGAGCAGTTCTTC.

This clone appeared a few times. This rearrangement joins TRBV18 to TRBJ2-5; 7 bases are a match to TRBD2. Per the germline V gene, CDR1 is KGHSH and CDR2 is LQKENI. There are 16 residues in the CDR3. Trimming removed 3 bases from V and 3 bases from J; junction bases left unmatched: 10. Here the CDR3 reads CASSPDEAGLEETQYF. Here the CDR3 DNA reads TGTGCCAGCTCACCCGACGAAGCGGGGCTTGAAGAGACCCAGTACTTC. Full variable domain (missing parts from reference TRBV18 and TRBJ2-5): NAGVMQNPRHLVRRRGQEARLRCSPMKGHSHVYWYRQLPEEGLKFMVYLQKENIIDESGMPKERFSAEFPKEGPSILRIQQVVRGDSAAYFCASSPDEAGLEETQYFGPGTRLLVL.

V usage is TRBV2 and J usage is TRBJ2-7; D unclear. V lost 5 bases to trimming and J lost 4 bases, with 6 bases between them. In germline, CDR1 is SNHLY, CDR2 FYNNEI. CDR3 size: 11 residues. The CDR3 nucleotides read TGTGCCAGCAGTCCTACGTACGAGCAGTACTTC. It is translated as CASSPTYEQYF.

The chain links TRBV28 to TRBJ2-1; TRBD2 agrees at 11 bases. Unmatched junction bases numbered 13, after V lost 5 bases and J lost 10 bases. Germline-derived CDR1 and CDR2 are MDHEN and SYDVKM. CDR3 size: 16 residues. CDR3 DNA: TGTGCCAGCAGTAACAACGGACTAGCGGGTCGGGGCGAGCAGTTCTTC. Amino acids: CASSNNGLAGRGEQFF.

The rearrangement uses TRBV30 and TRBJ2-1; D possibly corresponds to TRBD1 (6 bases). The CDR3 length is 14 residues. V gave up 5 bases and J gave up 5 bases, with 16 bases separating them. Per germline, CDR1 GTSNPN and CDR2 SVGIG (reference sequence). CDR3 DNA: TGTGCCTGGGCCCCCCTGGACAGCAACAATGAGCAGTTCTTC. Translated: CAWAPLDSNNEQFF.

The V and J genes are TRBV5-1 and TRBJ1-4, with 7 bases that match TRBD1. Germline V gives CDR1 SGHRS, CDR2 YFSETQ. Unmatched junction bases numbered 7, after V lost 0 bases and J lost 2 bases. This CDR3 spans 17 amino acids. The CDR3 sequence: CASSLGLQGTTNEKLFF. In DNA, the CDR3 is TGCGCCAGCAGCTTGGGGCTACAGGGGACGACTAATGAAAAACTGTTTTTT.

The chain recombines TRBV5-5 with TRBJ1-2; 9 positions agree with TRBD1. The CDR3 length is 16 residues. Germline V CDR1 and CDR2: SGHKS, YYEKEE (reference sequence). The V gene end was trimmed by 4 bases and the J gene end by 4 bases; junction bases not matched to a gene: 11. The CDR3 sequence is CASSADLDRGSYGYTF. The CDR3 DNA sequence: TGTGCCAGCAGCGCCGACCTTGACAGGGGGTCCTATGGCTACACCTTC.

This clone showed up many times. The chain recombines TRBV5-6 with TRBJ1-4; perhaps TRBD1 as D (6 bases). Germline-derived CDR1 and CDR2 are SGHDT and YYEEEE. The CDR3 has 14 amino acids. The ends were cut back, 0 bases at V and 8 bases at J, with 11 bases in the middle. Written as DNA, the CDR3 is TGTGCCAGCAGCTTGGGGGGACAAGGGGAAAAACTGTTTTTT. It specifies CASSLGGQGEKLFF.

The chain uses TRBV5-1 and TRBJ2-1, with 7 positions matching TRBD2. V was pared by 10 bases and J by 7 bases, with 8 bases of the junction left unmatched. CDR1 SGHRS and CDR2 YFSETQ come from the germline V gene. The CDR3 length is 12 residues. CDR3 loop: CAGRAGVNEQFF. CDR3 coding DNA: TGCGCCGGACGGGCGGGGGTGAATGAGCAGTTCTTC.

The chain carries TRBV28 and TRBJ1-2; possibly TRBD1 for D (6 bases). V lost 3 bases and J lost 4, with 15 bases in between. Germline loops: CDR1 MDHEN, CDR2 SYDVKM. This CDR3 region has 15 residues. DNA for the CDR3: TGTGCCAGCAGTTTGGGGGGGGCACGGGGCTATGGCTACACCTTC. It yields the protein CASSLGGARGYGYTF.

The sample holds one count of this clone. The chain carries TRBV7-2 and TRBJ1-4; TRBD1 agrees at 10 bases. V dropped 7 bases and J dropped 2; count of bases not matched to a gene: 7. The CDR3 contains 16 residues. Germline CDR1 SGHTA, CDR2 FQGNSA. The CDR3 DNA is TGTGCCAGCAATCAGGGACAGGGGTTCACTAATGAAAAACTGTTTTTT. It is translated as CASNQGQGFTNEKLFF. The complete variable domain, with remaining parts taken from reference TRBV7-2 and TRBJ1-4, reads GAGVSQSPSNKVTEKGKDVELRCDPISGHTALYWYRQSLGQGLEFLIYFQGNSAPDKSGLPSDRFSAERTGGSVSTLTIQRTQQEDSAVYLCASNQGQGFTNEKLFFGSGTQLSVL.

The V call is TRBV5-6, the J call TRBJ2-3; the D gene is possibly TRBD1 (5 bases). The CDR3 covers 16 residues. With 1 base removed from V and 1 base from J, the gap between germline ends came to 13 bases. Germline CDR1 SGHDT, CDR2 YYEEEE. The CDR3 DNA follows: TGTGCCAGCAGCTTGCGCAGGGTAAGCGGCACAGATACGCAGTATTTT. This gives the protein CASSLRRVSGTDTQYF.

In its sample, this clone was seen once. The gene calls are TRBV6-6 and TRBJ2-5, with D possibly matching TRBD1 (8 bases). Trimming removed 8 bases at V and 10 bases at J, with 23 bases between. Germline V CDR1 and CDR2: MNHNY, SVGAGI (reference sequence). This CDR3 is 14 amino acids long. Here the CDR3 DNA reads TGTGCCAGCCTACTAGCGCAGGGGGCGGGGTACCAGTACTTC. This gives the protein CASLLAQGAGYQYF.